This T cell receptor (beta chain) derives from a study of ipilimumab plus nivolumab after autologous stem cell transplantation. Assay used: immunoSEQ multiplex PCR; TCRdb lists only in-frame clones, some missing. The table shows about 43,000 clones, with roughly 88% occurring only once. There are 14 residues in the CDR3. V dropped 9 bases and J dropped 3 bases, with 15 bases sitting between them. The germline CDR1 and CDR2 sequences are LNHDA and SQIVND (reference sequence). Patients got ipilimumab 1 mg/kg beginning 14 to 28 days post-transplant. The material sequenced was PBMCs, taken in a trial of ipilimumab plus nivolumab as post-transplant consolidation. The rearrangement links TRBV19 to TRBJ1-5, with D hard to call. The clonotype was recovered from a male donor with multiple myeloma. CDR3 in amino acids: CASARESLNQPQHF. DNA for the CDR3: TGTGCCAGCGCGAGGGAGTCCCTCAATCAGCCCCAGCATTTT.